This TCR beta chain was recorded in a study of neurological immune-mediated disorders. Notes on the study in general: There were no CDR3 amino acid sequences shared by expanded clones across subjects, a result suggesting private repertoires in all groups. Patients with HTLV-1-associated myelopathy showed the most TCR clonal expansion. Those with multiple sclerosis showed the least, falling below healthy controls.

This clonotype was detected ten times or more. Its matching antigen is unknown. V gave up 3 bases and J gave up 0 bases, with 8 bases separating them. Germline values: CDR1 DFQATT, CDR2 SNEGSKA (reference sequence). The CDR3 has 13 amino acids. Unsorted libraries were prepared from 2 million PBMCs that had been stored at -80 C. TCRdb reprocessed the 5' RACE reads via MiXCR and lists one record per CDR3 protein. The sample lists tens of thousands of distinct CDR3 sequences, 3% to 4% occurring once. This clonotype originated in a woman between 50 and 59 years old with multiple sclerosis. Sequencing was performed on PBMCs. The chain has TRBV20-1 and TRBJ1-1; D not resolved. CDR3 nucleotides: TGCAGTGCTAGCGGGGATATGAACACTGAAGCTTTCTTT. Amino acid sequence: CSASGDMNTEAFF.